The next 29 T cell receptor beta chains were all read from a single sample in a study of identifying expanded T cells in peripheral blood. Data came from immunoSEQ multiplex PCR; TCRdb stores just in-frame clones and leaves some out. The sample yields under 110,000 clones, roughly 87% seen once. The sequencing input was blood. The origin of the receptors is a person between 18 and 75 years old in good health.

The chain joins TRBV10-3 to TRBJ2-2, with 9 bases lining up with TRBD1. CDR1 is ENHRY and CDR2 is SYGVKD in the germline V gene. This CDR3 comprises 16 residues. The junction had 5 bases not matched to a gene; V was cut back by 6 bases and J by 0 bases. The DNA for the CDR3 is TGTGCCATCAGCGAGGGACAGGGCTCGAACACCGGGGAGCTGTTTTTT. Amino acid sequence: CAISEGQGSNTGELFF.

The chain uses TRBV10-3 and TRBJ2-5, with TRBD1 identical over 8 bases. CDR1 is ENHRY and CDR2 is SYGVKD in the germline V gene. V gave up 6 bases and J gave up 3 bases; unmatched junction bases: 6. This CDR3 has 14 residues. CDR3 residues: CAIRPETGEETQYF. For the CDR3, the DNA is TGTGCCATCAGACCTGAGACAGGGGAAGAGACCCAGTACTTC.

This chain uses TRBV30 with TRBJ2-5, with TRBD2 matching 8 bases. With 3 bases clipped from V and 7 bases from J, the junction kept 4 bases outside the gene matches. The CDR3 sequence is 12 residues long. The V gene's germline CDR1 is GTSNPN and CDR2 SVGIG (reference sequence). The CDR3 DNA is TGTGCCTGGAGGGGACTAGATGTGACCCAGTACTTC. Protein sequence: CAWRGLDVTQYF. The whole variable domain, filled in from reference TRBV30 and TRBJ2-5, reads SQTIHQWPATLVQPVGSPLSLECTVEGTSNPNLYWYRQAAGRGLQLLFYSVGIGQISSEVPQNLSASRPQDRQFILSSKKLLLSDSGFYLCAWRGLDVTQYFGPGTRLLVL.

CDR3 coding DNA: TGTGCCAGCAGCCTTCTAGGCAGGGGAGGAGGCAATGAGCAGTTCTTC. It yields the protein CASSLLGRGGGNEQFF. J is TRBJ2-1 and V is TRBV7-2; D possibly matches TRBD1 or TRBD2 (6 bases each). From germline, CDR1 is SGHTA and CDR2 FQGNSA. V lost 5 bases and J 6 bases, leaving 20 bases between the germline ends. The CDR3 loop spans 16 amino acids.

CDR3 sequence: CASGADGNYGYTF. CDR3 DNA sequence: TGTGCCAGTGGGGCGGACGGGAACTATGGCTACACCTTC. V is TRBV9 and J is TRBJ1-2; D may be TRBD1 (5 bases). Trimming removed 8 bases at V and 2 bases at J, with 13 bases between. The CDR3 runs to 13 residues. Germline-derived CDR1 and CDR2 are SGDLS and YYNGEE. The whole variable domain, filled in from reference TRBV9 and TRBJ1-2, reads DSGVTQTPKHLITATGQRVTLRCSPRSGDLSVYWYQQSLDQGLQFLIQYYNGEERAKGNILERFSAQQFPDLHSELNLSSLELGDSALYFCASGADGNYGYTFGSGTRLTVV.

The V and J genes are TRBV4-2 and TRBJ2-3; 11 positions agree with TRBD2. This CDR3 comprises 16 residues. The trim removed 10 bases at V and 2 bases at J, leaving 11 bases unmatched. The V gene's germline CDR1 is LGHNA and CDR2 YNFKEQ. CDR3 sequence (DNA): TGTGCCACCAATTTCGTAGCGGGGGGGCTCACAGATACGCAGTATTTT. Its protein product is CATNFVAGGLTDTQYF.

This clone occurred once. DNA for the CDR3: TGTGCCAGCAGGTGGGATCTCTACAATGAGCAGTTCTTC. Protein product: CASRWDLYNEQFF. V gene TRBV6-5 combines with J gene TRBJ2-1; the D is unclear. Germline CDR1 MNHEY, CDR2 SVGAGI. Trimming took off 6 bases at V and 3 bases at J, with 9 bases between the two ends. The CDR3 is made up of 13 amino acids.

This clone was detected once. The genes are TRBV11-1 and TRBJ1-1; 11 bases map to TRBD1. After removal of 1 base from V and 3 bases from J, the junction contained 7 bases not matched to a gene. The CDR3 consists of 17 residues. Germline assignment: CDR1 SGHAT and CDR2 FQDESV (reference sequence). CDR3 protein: CASSLGTGGTHDTEAFF. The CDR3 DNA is TGTGCCAGCAGCTTAGGGACAGGGGGCACCCACGACACTGAAGCTTTCTTT.

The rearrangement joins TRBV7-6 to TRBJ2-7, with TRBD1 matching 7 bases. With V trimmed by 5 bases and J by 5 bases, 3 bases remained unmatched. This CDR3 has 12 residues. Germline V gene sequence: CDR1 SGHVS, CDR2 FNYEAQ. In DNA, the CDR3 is TGTGCCAGCAGCCACACAGGGGACGAGCAGTACTTC. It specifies CASSHTGDEQYF.

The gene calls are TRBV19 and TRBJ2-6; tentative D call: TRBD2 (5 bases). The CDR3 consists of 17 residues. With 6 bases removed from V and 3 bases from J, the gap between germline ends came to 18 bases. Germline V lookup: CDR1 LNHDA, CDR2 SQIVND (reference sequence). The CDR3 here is CASSLKATGFGANVLTF. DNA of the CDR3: TGTGCCAGTAGCCTTAAAGCGACGGGGTTTGGGGCCAACGTCCTGACTTTC.

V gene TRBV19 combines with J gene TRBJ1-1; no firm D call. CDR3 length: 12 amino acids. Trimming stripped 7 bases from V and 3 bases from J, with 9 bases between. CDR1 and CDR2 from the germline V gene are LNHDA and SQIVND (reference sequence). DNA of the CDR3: TGTGCCAGTACCGTCGGGTACACTGAAGCTTTCTTT. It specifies CASTVGYTEAFF.

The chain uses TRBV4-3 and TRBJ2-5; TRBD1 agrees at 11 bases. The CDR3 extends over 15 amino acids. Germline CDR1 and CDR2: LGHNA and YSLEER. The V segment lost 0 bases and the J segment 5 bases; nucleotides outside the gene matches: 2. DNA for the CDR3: TGCGCCAGCAGCCAAGAAGGGACAGGGGGGGAGACCCAGTACTTC. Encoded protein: CASSQEGTGGETQYF.

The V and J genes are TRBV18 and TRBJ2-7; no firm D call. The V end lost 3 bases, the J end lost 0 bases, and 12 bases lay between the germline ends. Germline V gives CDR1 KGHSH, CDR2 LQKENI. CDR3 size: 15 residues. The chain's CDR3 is CASSPRSGYSYEQYF. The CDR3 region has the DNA TGTGCCAGCTCACCTAGATCCGGATACTCCTACGAGCAGTACTTC.

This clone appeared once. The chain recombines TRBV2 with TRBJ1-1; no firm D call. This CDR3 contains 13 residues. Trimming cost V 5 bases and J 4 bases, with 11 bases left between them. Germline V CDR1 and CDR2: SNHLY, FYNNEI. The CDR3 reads CASSLERGTEAFF. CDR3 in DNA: TGTGCCAGCAGTTTAGAGCGGGGCACTGAAGCTTTCTTT.

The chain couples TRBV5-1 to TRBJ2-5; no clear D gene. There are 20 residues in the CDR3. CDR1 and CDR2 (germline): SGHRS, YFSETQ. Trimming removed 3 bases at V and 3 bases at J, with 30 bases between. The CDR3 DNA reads TGCGCCAGCAGCTGGGGTGGATTCGCTGGCAGGACGGGTAAAGAAGAGACCCAGTACTTC. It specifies CASSWGGFAGRTGKEETQYF. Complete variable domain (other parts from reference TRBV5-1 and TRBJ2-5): KAGVTQTPRYLIKTRGQQVTLSCSPISGHRSVSWYQQTPGQGLQFLFEYFSETQRNKGNFPGRFSGRQFSNSRSEMNVSTLELGDSALYLCASSWGGFAGRTGKEETQYFGPGTRLLVL.

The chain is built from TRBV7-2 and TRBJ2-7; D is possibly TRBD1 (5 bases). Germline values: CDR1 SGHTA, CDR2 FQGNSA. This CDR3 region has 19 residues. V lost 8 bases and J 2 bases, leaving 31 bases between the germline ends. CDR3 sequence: CASVQYSSRDRSEAYEQYF. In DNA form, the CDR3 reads TGTGCCAGCGTACAATACTCCAGCAGGGATCGCTCCGAAGCCTACGAGCAGTACTTC.

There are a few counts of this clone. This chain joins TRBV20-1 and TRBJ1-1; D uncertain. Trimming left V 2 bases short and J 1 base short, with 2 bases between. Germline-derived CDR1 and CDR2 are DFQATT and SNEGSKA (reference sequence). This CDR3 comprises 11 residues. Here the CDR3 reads CSARPNTEAFF. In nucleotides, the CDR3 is TGCAGTGCTAGACCGAACACTGAAGCTTTCTTT.

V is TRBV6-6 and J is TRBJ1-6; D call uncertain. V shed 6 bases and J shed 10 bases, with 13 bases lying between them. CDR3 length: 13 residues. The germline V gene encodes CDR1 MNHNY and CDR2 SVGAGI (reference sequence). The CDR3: CASSSPIGSPLHF. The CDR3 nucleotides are TGTGCCAGCAGCTCTCCCATAGGGTCACCCCTCCACTTT.

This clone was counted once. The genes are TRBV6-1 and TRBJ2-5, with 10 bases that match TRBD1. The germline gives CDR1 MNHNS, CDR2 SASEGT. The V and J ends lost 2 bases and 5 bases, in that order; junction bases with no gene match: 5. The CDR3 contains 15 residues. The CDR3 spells CASSEPWTGGETQYF. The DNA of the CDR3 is TGTGCCAGCAGTGAACCATGGACAGGGGGGGAGACCCAGTACTTC.

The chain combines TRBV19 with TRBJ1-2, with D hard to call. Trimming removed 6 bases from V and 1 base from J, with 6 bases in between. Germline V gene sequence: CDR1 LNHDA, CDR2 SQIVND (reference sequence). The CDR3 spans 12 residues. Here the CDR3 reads CASSYNNYGYTF. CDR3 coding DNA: TGTGCCAGTAGCTATAATAACTATGGCTACACCTTC.

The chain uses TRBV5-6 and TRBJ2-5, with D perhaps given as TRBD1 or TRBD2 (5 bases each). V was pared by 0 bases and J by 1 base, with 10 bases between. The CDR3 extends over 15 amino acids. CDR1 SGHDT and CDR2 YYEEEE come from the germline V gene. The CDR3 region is CASSLAGTTQETQYF. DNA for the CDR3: TGTGCCAGCAGCTTGGCCGGGACGACCCAAGAGACCCAGTACTTC.

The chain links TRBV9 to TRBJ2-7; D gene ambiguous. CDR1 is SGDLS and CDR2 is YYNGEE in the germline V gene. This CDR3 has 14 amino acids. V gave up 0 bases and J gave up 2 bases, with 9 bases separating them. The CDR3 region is CASSVGSAAYEQYF. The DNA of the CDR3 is TGTGCCAGCAGCGTAGGGTCGGCCGCCTACGAGCAGTACTTC.

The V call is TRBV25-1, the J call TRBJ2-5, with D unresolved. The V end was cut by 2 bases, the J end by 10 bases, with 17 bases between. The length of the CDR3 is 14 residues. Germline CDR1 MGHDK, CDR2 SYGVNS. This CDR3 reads CASSEAGRLAGQYF. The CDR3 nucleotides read TGTGCCAGCAGTGAAGCTGGCCGACTTGCAGGCCAGTACTTC.

The CDR3 region has the DNA TGTGCCACTTCCAGCCATTTGGATACGCAGTATTTT. Residues: CATSSHLDTQYF. The chain is built from TRBV5-6 and TRBJ2-3; D gene uncertain. Germline CDR1 is SGHDT and CDR2 is YYEEEE. This CDR3 comprises 12 residues. Deletions cut 9 bases from V and 6 bases from J, with 14 bases between.

The CDR3 DNA follows: TGTGCCAGCCGCAGAGACAGGGAGAGTTTCACAGATACGCAGTATTTT. Translation gives CASRRDRESFTDTQYF. The chain combines TRBV27 with TRBJ2-3, with 7 positions matching TRBD1. Trimming removed 8 bases from V and 2 bases from J; junction bases left unmatched: 13. This CDR3 comprises 16 residues. Germline CDR1 MNHEY, CDR2 SMNVEV (reference sequence).

This CDR3 is CASSLGVSRSQYF. In nucleotides, the CDR3 is TGTGCCAGCAGCTTAGGGGTTAGTCGGTCCCAGTACTTC. The chain employs TRBV7-2 and TRBJ2-5; D is unresolved. Trimming removed 1 base from V and 9 bases from J, with 12 bases in between. CDR3 length equals 13 residues. Germline values: CDR1 SGHTA, CDR2 FQGNSA.

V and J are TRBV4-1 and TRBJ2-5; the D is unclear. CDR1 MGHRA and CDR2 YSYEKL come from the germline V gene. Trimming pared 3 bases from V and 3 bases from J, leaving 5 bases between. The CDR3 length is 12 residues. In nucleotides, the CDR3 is TGCGCCAGCAGCCACAGCGAAGAGACCCAGTACTTC. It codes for CASSHSEETQYF.

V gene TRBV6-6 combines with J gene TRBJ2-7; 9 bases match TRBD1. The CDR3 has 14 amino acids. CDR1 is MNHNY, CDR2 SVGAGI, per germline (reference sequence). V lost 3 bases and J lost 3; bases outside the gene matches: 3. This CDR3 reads CASSYTDRGYEQYF. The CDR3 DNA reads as TGTGCCAGCAGTTATACGGACAGGGGCTACGAGCAGTACTTC.

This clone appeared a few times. CDR3 protein: CASSPVEADYGYTF. DNA of the CDR3: TGTGCCAGCTCACCGGTGGAGGCGGACTATGGCTACACCTTC. This sequence joins TRBV18 and TRBJ1-2; D uncertain. Looked up from germline, CDR1 is KGHSH and CDR2 is LQKENI. The CDR3 runs to 14 residues. Trimming left V 3 bases short and J 3 bases short, with 11 bases between.